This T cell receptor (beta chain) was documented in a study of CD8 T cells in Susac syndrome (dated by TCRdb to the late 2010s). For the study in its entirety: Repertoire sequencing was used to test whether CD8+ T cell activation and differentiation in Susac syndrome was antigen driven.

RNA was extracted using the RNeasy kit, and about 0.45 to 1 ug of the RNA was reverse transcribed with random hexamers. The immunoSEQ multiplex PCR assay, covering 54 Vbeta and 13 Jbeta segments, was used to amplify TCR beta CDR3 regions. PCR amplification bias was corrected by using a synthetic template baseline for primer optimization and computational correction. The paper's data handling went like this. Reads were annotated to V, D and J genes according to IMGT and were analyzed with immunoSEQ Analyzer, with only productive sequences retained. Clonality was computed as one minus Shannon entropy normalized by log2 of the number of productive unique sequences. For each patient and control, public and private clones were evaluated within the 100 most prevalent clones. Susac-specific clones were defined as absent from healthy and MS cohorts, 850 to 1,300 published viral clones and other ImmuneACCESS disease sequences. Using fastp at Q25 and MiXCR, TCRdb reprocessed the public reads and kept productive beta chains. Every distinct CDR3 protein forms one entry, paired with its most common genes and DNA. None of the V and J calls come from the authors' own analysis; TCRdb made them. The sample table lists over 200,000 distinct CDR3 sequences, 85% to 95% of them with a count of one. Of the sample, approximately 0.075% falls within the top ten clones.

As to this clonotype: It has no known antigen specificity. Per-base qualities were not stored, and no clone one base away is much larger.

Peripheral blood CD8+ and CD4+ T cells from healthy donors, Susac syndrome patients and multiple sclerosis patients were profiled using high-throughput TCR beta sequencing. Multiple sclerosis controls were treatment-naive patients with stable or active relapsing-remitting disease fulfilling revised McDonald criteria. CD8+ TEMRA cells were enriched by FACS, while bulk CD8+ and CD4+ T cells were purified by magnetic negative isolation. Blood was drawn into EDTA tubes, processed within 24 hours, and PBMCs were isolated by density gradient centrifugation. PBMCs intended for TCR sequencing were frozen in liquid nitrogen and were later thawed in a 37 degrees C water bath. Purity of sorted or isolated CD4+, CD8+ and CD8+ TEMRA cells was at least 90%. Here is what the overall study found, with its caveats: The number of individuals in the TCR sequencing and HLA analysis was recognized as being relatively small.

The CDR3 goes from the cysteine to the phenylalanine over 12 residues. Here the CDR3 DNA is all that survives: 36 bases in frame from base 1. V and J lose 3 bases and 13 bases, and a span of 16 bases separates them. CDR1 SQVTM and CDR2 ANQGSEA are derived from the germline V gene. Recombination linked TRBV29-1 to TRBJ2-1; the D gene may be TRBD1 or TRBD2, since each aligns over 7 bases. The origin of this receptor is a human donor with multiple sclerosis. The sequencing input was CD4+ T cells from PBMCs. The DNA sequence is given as TGCAGCGTTGACCCCAGGGGGGGCATTCAGTTCTTC. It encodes CSVDPRGGIQFF.